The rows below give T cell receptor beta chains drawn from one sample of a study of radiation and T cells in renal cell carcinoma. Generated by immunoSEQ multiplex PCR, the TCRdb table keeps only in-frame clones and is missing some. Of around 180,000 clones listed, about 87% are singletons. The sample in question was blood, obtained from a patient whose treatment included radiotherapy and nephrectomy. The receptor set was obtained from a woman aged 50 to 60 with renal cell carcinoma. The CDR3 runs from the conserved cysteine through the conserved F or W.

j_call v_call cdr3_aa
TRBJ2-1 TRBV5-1 CASSLNVINEQFF
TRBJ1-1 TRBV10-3 CAISGVVNTEAFF
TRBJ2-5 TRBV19 CASSIQATPRLAGISGGETQYF
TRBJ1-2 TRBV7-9 CASSFPGPNYGYTF
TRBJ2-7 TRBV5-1 CASRPTVAYEQYF
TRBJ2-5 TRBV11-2 CASSPNVEADGRQTQYF
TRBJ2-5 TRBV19 CASRERGEETQYF
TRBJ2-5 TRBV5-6 CASSPYTYRQETQYF
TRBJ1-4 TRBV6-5 CASSPPGAREKLFF
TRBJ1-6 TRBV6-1 CASLIDRASPLHF
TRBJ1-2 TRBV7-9 CASSQGRDYGYTF
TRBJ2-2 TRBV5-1 CASSLSGGNTGELFF
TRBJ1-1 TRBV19 CASRNQGNRMNTEAFF
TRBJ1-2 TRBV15 CATSSESKDPNYGYTF
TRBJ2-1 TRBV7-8 CASTATSTDEQFF
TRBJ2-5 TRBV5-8 CASSPTGGPEKTQYF
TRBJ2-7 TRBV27 CASSGPGREQYF
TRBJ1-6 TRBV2 CALGQVSSPLHF
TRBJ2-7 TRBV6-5 CASSTTGTTYEQYF
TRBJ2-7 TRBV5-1 CASSFDRVYEQYF
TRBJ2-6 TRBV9 CASSTLPSGANVLTF
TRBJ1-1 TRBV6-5 CASSYKRNTEAFF
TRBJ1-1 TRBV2 CASSELNRERGDTEAFF
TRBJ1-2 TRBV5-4 CASSVSGQPNYGYTF
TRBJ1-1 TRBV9 CASSPLGQGAAEAFF
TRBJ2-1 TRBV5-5 CASSLGVYNEQFF
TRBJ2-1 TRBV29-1 CSVVSRGLVADEQFF
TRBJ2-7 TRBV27 CASSFGTSDEQYF
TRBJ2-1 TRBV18 CASSPPSGDTHEQFF
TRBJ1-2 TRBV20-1 CTPGRAYGYTF
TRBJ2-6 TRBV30 CAWNGGSSGADVLTF
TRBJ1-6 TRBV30 CAWMKGGSSYNSPLHF